A selection of T cell receptor beta chains follows, all from one sample in a study of beta chain features in type 1 diabetes. Generated by immunoSEQ multiplex PCR, the TCRdb table keeps only in-frame clones and is missing some. The sample shows 600,000 to 700,000 clones, roughly 12% of them seen only once. The material sequenced was naive CD4+ T cells from blood. These receptor sequences come from a man aged 25 to 45 with type 1 diabetes. The CDR3 runs from the conserved cysteine through the conserved F or W. D genes are given only for firm matches. The listing skips clone size in some rows; elsewhere it reads once, few, many or a size class.

v_call	d_call	j_call	clone_size	cdr3_nt	cdr3_aa
TRBV7-9	-	TRBJ1-3	-	TGTGCCAGCAGCTACAGCTCTGGAAACACCATATATTTT	CASSYSSGNTIYF
TRBV11-2	-	TRBJ2-5	few	TGTGCCAGCAGCCTGGGACGGATCCAAGAGACCCAGTACTTC	CASSLGRIQETQYF
TRBV7-2	-	TRBJ2-5	-	TGTGCCAGCAGCCGGGATGGAGAGACCCAGTACTTC	CASSRDGETQYF
TRBV29-1	-	TRBJ2-7	-	TGCAGCGTGAGACATATAACCTACGAGCAGTACTTC	CSVRHITYEQYF
TRBV6-1	-	TRBJ1-5	-	TGTGCCAGCAGTGTCTGGGGGAGTCAGCCCCAGCATTTT	CASSVWGSQPQHF
TRBV5-1	-	TRBJ2-7	few	TGCGCCAGCAGCTTGGACGGAACCTACGAGCAGTACTTC	CASSLDGTYEQYF
TRBV7-9	-	TRBJ1-5	-	TGTGCCAGCAGCCGGGGAGAGGGCGGCAATCAGCCCCAGCATTTT	CASSRGEGGNQPQHF
TRBV6-5	-	TRBJ1-2	-	TGTGCCAGCAGTTACTCGAAAGGGCGGGACTACACCTTC	CASSYSKGRDYTF
TRBV10-3	TRBD2	TRBJ2-1	few	TGTGCCATCAGTGACCTAGCGGGGGAGGGTGAGCAGTTCTTC	CAISDLAGEGEQFF
TRBV28	-	TRBJ2-3	few	TGTGCCAGCACCAAGCCTAGCACAGATACGCAGTATTTT	CASTKPSTDTQYF
TRBV30	TRBD1	TRBJ1-4	-	TGTGCCTGGAGTAAGGCAGGGGGACAGAGTGAAAAACTGTTTTTT	CAWSKAGGQSEKLFF
TRBV29-1	-	TRBJ2-6	few	TGCAGCGTGGGGGGCCAGTCTGGGGCCAACGTCCTGACTTTC	CSVGGQSGANVLTF
TRBV5-4	-	TRBJ1-6	-	TGTGCCAGCAGCAGGGACGGCCAGTCCCCCCTCCACTTT	CASSRDGQSPLHF
TRBV7-3	TRBD1	TRBJ2-7	few	TGTGCCAGCAGCCGCGACAGGGGGCAAGAGCAGTACTTC	CASSRDRGQEQYF
TRBV7-9	-	TRBJ2-7	few	TGTGCCAGCAGCCTGAGGGGAACCTACGAGCAGTACTTC	CASSLRGTYEQYF
TRBV28	-	TRBJ2-7	few	TGTGCCAGCAGTTTATCGGGATCCAGGCCCCTCGAGCAGTACTTC	CASSLSGSRPLEQYF
TRBV9	TRBD1	TRBJ1-2	few	TGTGCCAGCAGCTTCGGACAGGCCTTCTATGGCTACACCTTC	CASSFGQAFYGYTF
TRBV28	-	TRBJ1-2	-	TGTGCCAGCAGTATACAGGCGGGCTATGGCTACACCTTC	CASSIQAGYGYTF
TRBV19	TRBD2	TRBJ2-3	-	TGTGCCAGTAGTACCCGGGGGGGCACAGATACGCAGTATTTT	CASSTRGGTDTQYF
TRBV5-4	-	TRBJ1-2	-	TGTGCCAGCAGTTTGGGGGGCAGAGACTATGGCTACACCTTC	CASSLGGRDYGYTF
TRBV12-5	-	TRBJ1-2	few	TGTGCTAGTGCCTCGGGGGACTATGGCTACACCTTC	CASASGDYGYTF
TRBV5-1	TRBD1	TRBJ2-5	few	TGCGCCAGCAGCCCGACAGGGGGCGCGGAGGAGACCCAGTACTTC	CASSPTGGAEETQYF
TRBV19	-	TRBJ2-5	-	TGTGCCAGTAGTCCAGCGGTCCAAGAGACCCAGTACTTC	CASSPAVQETQYF
TRBV30	TRBD1	TRBJ1-4	-	TGTGCCGGACAGGGGGCTAATGAAAAACTGTTTTTT	CAGQGANEKLFF
TRBV30	-	TRBJ1-3	few	TGTGCCTGGTCAGGGTGGGGAAACACCATATATTTT	CAWSGWGNTIYF
TRBV6-5	TRBD1	TRBJ1-2	-	TGTGCCAGCAGTTCGCGACAGGGGAGGGATGGCTACACCTTC	CASSSRQGRDGYTF
TRBV2	TRBD1	TRBJ2-3	-	TGTGCCAGCAGTGTGCAGGGGGATTCAGCAGATACGCAGTATTTT	CASSVQGDSADTQYF
TRBV6-5	-	TRBJ2-5	few	TGTGCCAGCAGTTTCCGGGAACAAGAGACCCAGTACTTC	CASSFREQETQYF
TRBV7-2	-	TRBJ1-1	-	TGTGCCAGTTTGGGTAACACTGAAGCTTTCTTT	CASLGNTEAFF
TRBV7-8	-	TRBJ2-1	-	TGTGCCAGCAGCCTCGCCCCAGGGGGGAGCTCCTACAATGAGCAGTTCTTC	CASSLAPGGSSYNEQFF
TRBV7-9	-	TRBJ2-2	few	TGTGCCAGCAGCTTATCACACGGGGACACCGGGGAGCTGTTTTTT	CASSLSHGDTGELFF
TRBV7-2	-	TRBJ2-5	-	TGTGCCAGCAGCTTAGGGACAGTCCGGGAGACCCAGTACTTC	CASSLGTVRETQYF
TRBV30	-	TRBJ1-3	few	TGTGCCTGGGGAGGGCAGGTTGGAAACACCATATATTTT	CAWGGQVGNTIYF
TRBV4-3	-	TRBJ2-2	few	TGCGCCAGCAGCCAAGATCTCCCCACCGGGGAGCTGTTTTTT	CASSQDLPTGELFF
TRBV5-1	TRBD2	TRBJ2-3	-	TGCGCCAGCAGCTCGACGGGGGGTCGAGGGGATACGCAGTATTTT	CASSSTGGRGDTQYF
TRBV18	TRBD1	TRBJ2-7	-	TGTGCCAGCTCACCCGGACAGGGTTCTTTTTCCGAGCAGTACTTC	CASSPGQGSFSEQYF
TRBV9	-	TRBJ1-4	few	TGTGCCAGCAGCGTAGAGACGGGATTTAATCCGAGAAAACTGTTTTTT	CASSVETGFNPRKLFF
TRBV5-1	-	TRBJ2-2	-	TGCGCCAGCAGCTTGCAGCTCACCGGGGAGCTGTTTTTT	CASSLQLTGELFF
TRBV25-1	-	TRBJ1-3	few	TGTGCCAGCAGTACCCCCGGGTCCTCTGGAAACACCATATATTTT	CASSTPGSSGNTIYF
TRBV27	-	TRBJ1-1	-	TGTGCCAGCAGTTCCCACAGGGTGAGGAACACTGAAGCTTTCTTT	CASSSHRVRNTEAFF
TRBV9	-	TRBJ1-2	few	TGTGCCAGCAGCCCCCTAACAGGTCCGCGTTTTAACTATGGCTACACCTTC	CASSPLTGPRFNYGYTF
TRBV28	TRBD2	TRBJ2-3	-	TGTGCCAGCAGTCTAGCGGTTAGCACAGATACGCAGTATTTT	CASSLAVSTDTQYF
TRBV2	-	TRBJ1-3	few	TGTGCCAGCAGTGAGGCTGGAAACACCATATATTTT	CASSEAGNTIYF
TRBV7-2	TRBD1	TRBJ2-3	-	TGTGCCAGCAGCGGTATCCGGGACAGTTACACAGATACGCAGTATTTT	CASSGIRDSYTDTQYF
TRBV7-2	-	TRBJ2-7	-	TGTGCCAGCAGCCCGAATGGAGGGGGTCCCTACGAGCAGTACTTC	CASSPNGGGPYEQYF
TRBV28	TRBD1	TRBJ1-6	-	TGTGCCAGCACACTTCAGGGGGCCAATTCACCCCTCCACTTT	CASTLQGANSPLHF
TRBV2	-	TRBJ2-7	-	TGTGCCAGCAGTGGAGGGGCCAGCGAGCAGTACTTC	CASSGGASEQYF
TRBV4-3	-	TRBJ1-2	-	TGCGCCAGCAGCCAAGCACAGACGGCGCGTGGCTATGGCTACACCTTC	CASSQAQTARGYGYTF
TRBV10-3	TRBD1	TRBJ1-6	-	TGTGCCATCAGTGTTGGGACAGAGAATTCACCCCTCCACTTT	CAISVGTENSPLHF
TRBV11-1	TRBD1	TRBJ2-7	-	TGTGCCAGCAGCTATACCCGGGACAGCCTTTACGAGCAGTACTTC	CASSYTRDSLYEQYF
TRBV12-5	-	TRBJ2-5	-	TGTGCTAGTGGTTTTGGATCGGCGGCCGCGCCGGAGACCCAGTACTTC	CASGFGSAAAPETQYF
TRBV7-8	-	TRBJ1-5	-	TGTGCCAGCAGCTTAAAGCGACAGTTAAATCAGCCCCAGCATTTT	CASSLKRQLNQPQHF
TRBV6-6	-	TRBJ1-1	once	TGTGCCAGCAGTTTCATACCCCAGGCAACCTACACTGAAGCTTTCTTT	CASSFIPQATYTEAFF